Listed here is a single T cell receptor beta chain. The antigen remains unidentified. The data were taken from a study of cytomegalovirus exposure and HLA in healthy donors. V was shortened by 2 bases and J by 2 bases, with 19 bases between the two germline ends. The CDR3 is made up of 18 amino acids. Study-wide points: The authors enumerated around 150 TCR beta chains as linked to cytomegalovirus. There were reportedly fewer N-insertions in an Asian-associated ancestry cluster than the roughly 680-donor mean, in a later analysis. Productive rates of about 90% or about 30% were seen for most TCR beta V segments in an earlier analysis.

The PCR used 60 Vbeta and 13 Jbeta primers. Authors' data handling: An analysis performed later counted 73 million or so unique TCR beta chains (roughly 11 million of them shared). Sequencing was performed with immunoSEQ multiplex PCR; in TCRdb, only in-frame clones are kept and a portion is missing. The V and J calls and the clone size are those of that table, but D and trimming were determined from the DNA. This sample carries some 180,000 clones, about four fifths of them seen once, and the ten largest clones take 2.5% to 3.5%. The sequenced sample consisted of PBMCs. This receptor was obtained from a male donor in good health and CMV-seronegative. This chain connects TRBV6-7 to TRBJ1-5, with a tentative D call TRBD1 (6 bases). TRBV6-7 is an ORF, and what it does is uncertain. This CDR3 is CASSYPDCRGWGNQPQHF. For the CDR3, the DNA is TGTGCCAGCAGTTACCCAGATTGCAGGGGTTGGGGCAATCAGCCCCAGCATTTT.